The 3 T cell receptor beta chains in this list originate from one sample, sequenced in a study of blood T cell repertoires in COVID-19. Clones were sequenced by immunoSEQ multiplex PCR, and TCRdb holds only the in-frame ones, with some missing. The data hold about 150,000 clones, with about 80% observed a single time. The sequenced sample was peripheral blood. The origin of the receptors is a woman aged 60-75 years with acute or convalescent COVID-19.

The V and J genes are TRBV12-3 or TRBV12-4 and TRBJ1-4, with TRBD1 identical over 7 bases. This CDR3 comprises 13 residues. The V segment lost 4 bases and the J segment 8 bases; nucleotides outside the gene matches: 4. The CDR3, as DNA: TGTGCCAGCAGTTGGCAGGGGGGAGAAAAACTGTTTTTT. Amino acids: CASSWQGGEKLFF.

J is TRBJ2-7 and V is TRBV3-1 (or the pseudogene TRBV3-2); 8 bases fit TRBD2. CDR3 size: 16 residues. Trimming cost V 1 base and J 5 bases; bases outside gene matches: 10. Germline CDR1 is LGHDT and CDR2 is YNNKEL (reference sequence). Here the CDR3 reads CASSQAGGGAYHEQYF. Written as DNA, the CDR3 is TGTGCCAGCAGCCAAGCGGGAGGGGGAGCTTACCACGAGCAGTACTTC.

The J gene is TRBJ2-2, the V gene TRBV9; 9 bases map to TRBD2. V shed 4 bases and J 5 bases; nucleotides not matched to a gene: 9. This CDR3 is built from 16 residues. Germline V gives CDR1 SGDLS, CDR2 YYNGEE. Here the CDR3 reads CASSRRVTSGTGELFF. CDR3 bases: TGTGCCAGCAGCAGGAGGGTGACTAGCGGTACCGGGGAGCTGTTTTTT.